This is a list of T cell receptor beta chains from one sample in a study of T cells in Graves' hyperthyroidism and ophthalmopathy. TCRdb reprocessed the multiplex PCR reads with MiXCR, giving one entry per CDR3 protein. The sample holds about 640,000 distinct CDR3 sequences, around 13% seen once. The sample comprised blood. Every receptor here comes from a woman in her forties or fifties with Graves' ophthalmopathy. Each CDR3 is given with its conserved first and last residue. The D gene is left open where the match is weak. Expanded clones are given a class, and other clones once, few, many or no size at all.

j_call d_call v_call clone_size cdr3_aa cdr3_nt
TRBJ2-1 TRBD2 TRBV5-1 NA CASSLATLAGVGEQFF TGCGCCAGCAGCTTGGCCACACTAGCGGGAGTCGGTGAGCAGTTCTTC
TRBJ1-1 TRBD1 TRBV28 many CASSLGGQGGGTEAFF TGTGCCAGCAGCCTTGGGGGGCAGGGGGGGGGCACTGAAGCTTTCTTT
TRBJ1-6 TRBD1 TRBV3-1 many CASSLLDRPGAPLHF TGTGCCAGCAGCCTCCTGGACAGGCCAGGGGCACCCCTCCACTTT
TRBJ1-1 NA TRBV27 many CASSPTRGLGGGNTEAFF TGTGCCAGCAGTCCCACACGGGGGCTAGGAGGTGGGAACACTGAAGCTTTCTTT
TRBJ2-1 NA TRBV6-2/TRBV6-3 NA CASSYSIAEDRVNEQFF TGTGCCAGCAGTTACTCGATTGCGGAGGATCGAGTCAATGAGCAGTTCTTC
TRBJ2-1 NA TRBV7-3 many CASSLGGRTSYNEQFF TGTGCCAGCAGCCTTGGGGGGAGGACCTCCTACAATGAGCAGTTCTTC
TRBJ2-1 TRBD1 TRBV4-1 NA CASSHTGQYNEQSF TGCGCCAGCAGCCACACGGGACAGTACAATGAGCAGTCCTTC
TRBJ2-3 TRBD2 TRBV11-1 many CASSPVSGRSTDTQYF TGTGCCAGCAGCCCAGTCAGCGGGAGGAGCACAGATACGCAGTATTTT
TRBJ2-7 NA TRBV20-1 many CSARDLLLSYEQYF TGCAGTGCTAGAGATCTACTCCTCTCCTACGAGCAGTACTTC
TRBJ2-1 NA TRBV28 many CASTSGAVNEQFF TGTGCCAGCACCTCGGGAGCGGTCAATGAGCAGTTCTTC
TRBJ2-1 NA TRBV28 few CASSLDQGGGLRNEQFF TGTGCCAGCAGTTTAGATCAAGGGGGAGGGCTGCGGAATGAGCAGTTCTTC
TRBJ1-1 NA TRBV29-1 NA CSVGGPGTNTEAFF TGCAGCGTTGGGGGGCCGGGGACGAACACTGAAGCTTTCTTT
TRBJ1-1 NA TRBV6-1 NA CASSEAGHTEAFF TGTGCCAGCAGTGAAGCGGGCCACACTGAAGCTTTCTTT
TRBJ1-5 NA TRBV4-1 NA CASSQFLDQPQHF TGCGCCAGCAGCCAATTTTTGGATCAGCCCCAGCATTTT
TRBJ2-3 TRBD1 TRBV3-1 many CASSPSRGTGGNTDTQYF TGTGCCAGCAGCCCCAGCCGCGGGACAGGCGGGAACACAGATACGCAGTATTTT